These T cell receptor beta chains were read from a single sample in a study of T cell responses to AZD1222 COVID-19 vaccine. TCRdb's table, derived via immunoSEQ multiplex PCR, lists solely in-frame clones and lacks some. The sample records about 190,000 clones, approximately 91% being singletons. This specimen was peripheral blood, taken on day 0 of AZD1222 vaccination. These receptors all come from an adult in good health. CDR3s include the opening cysteine and the closing phenylalanine or tryptophan. D genes are given only for firm matches. Rows may omit the clone size; those that give it use once, few, many or a size class.

d_gene: -
len: 15
j_gene: TRBJ1-4
v_gene: TRBV24-1
abundance: -
CDR3nt: TGTGCCACCAGTAGAATACAGGGCTGGATTGAAAAACTGTTTTTT
CDR3aa: CATSRIQGWIEKLFF

d_gene: TRBD2
len: 14
j_gene: TRBJ2-3
v_gene: TRBV5-1
abundance: -
CDR3nt: TGCGCCAGCAGCGGAGCGGGAGCAGCAGATACGCAGTATTTT
CDR3aa: CASSGAGAADTQYF

d_gene: TRBD1
len: 13
j_gene: TRBJ2-7
v_gene: TRBV7-6
abundance: -
CDR3nt: TGTGCCAGTTCCGGGACAGGGACCTACGAGCAGTACTTC
CDR3aa: CASSGTGTYEQYF

d_gene: -
len: 12
j_gene: TRBJ2-1
v_gene: TRBV3-1/TRBV3-2
abundance: -
CDR3nt: TGTGCCAGCAGCCAAGGAGGGGGTGAGCAGTTCTTC
CDR3aa: CASSQGGGEQFF

d_gene: -
len: 15
j_gene: TRBJ2-7
v_gene: TRBV27
abundance: -
CDR3nt: TGTGCCAGCAGACCTCTGGGCGCGGGTGCCTACGAGCAGTACTTC
CDR3aa: CASRPLGAGAYEQYF

d_gene: -
len: 15
j_gene: TRBJ1-1
v_gene: TRBV19
abundance: few
CDR3nt: TGTGCCAGTAGTAGTAGAAGGCTATCAGGGACTGAAGCTTTCTTT
CDR3aa: CASSSRRLSGTEAFF

d_gene: TRBD1
len: 15
j_gene: TRBJ1-2
v_gene: TRBV6-5
abundance: -
CDR3nt: TGTGCCAGCACCCCCGGGACAGGGGGGCCGGGAGGCTACACCTTC
CDR3aa: CASTPGTGGPGGYTF

d_gene: TRBD2
len: 16
j_gene: TRBJ2-3
v_gene: TRBV7-6
abundance: -
CDR3nt: TGTGCCAGCAGCTTAGGGGGACTAGCCCTAACAGATACGCAGTATTTT
CDR3aa: CASSLGGLALTDTQYF

d_gene: -
len: 15
j_gene: TRBJ2-1
v_gene: TRBV7-3
abundance: -
CDR3nt: TGTGCCAGCAGCTTATTCAGCGGAGGGGGGAATGAGCAGTTCTTC
CDR3aa: CASSLFSGGGNEQFF

d_gene: -
len: 14
j_gene: TRBJ1-1
v_gene: TRBV7-9
abundance: -
CDR3nt: TGTGCCAGCAGCTTAAGGCAGGACAACACTGAAGCTTTCTTT
CDR3aa: CASSLRQDNTEAFF

d_gene: -
len: 14
j_gene: TRBJ1-2
v_gene: TRBV18
abundance: -
CDR3nt: TGTGCCAGCTCCCTTAATCCCGGAGACAGAGACTACACCTTC
CDR3aa: CASSLNPGDRDYTF

d_gene: TRBD2
len: 17
j_gene: TRBJ2-3
v_gene: TRBV4-3
abundance: -
CDR3nt: TGCGCCAGCAGCCTCCGACCTAGCGGGGGGGCTGCAGATACGCAGTATTTT
CDR3aa: CASSLRPSGGAADTQYF

d_gene: TRBD1
len: 14
j_gene: TRBJ1-1
v_gene: TRBV2
abundance: -
CDR3nt: TGTGCCAGTACAACTAACACAGGGGGCACTGAAGCTTTCTTT
CDR3aa: CASTTNTGGTEAFF

d_gene: TRBD1
len: 17
j_gene: TRBJ1-1
v_gene: TRBV5-3
abundance: -
CDR3nt: TGTGCCAGAAAGCTACAGGGGAAGGCGAAGGTTAACACTGAAGCTTTCTTT
CDR3aa: CARKLQGKAKVNTEAFF

d_gene: -
len: 14
j_gene: TRBJ2-3
v_gene: TRBV29-1
abundance: -
CDR3nt: TGCAGCGTTGATGTTCGGGGGGCGGGAGATACGCAGTATTTT
CDR3aa: CSVDVRGAGDTQYF